This T cell receptor beta chain was documented in a study of regulatory T cells in long-lasting Graves disease. The study's findings and limits: Persistent-disease Graves' patients showed less TCR diversity than new cases.

This clonotype was detected a few times. Its cognate antigen is unknown. Stated time point: newly diagnosed GD, antithyroid drugs for less than 3 months. RNA isolated from PBMCs was used to make the TCR library. The authors drew 9 to 9.5 milliliters of peripheral blood into EDTA tubes. Arm-PCR of CDR3 regions with iRepertoire HTBI primers generated TCR beta libraries. TCRdb recomputed calls from the multiplex PCR reads with MiXCR, one row per CDR3 protein. The table lists 350,000 to 550,000 distinct CDR3 sequences, 15% of them singletons, with 16% in the top ten. The CDR3 loop spans 11 amino acids. Germline V gene sequence: CDR1 MNHEY, CDR2 SVGAGI. Trimming took off 4 bases at V and 10 bases at J, with 8 bases between the two ends. These sequences were also reported in another study, on T cells in Graves' hyperthyroidism and ophthalmopathy. That publication notes: Clonotypes that were expanded in thyroid above 0.001 mostly appeared in blood too.

The material sequenced was peripheral blood mononuclear cells (PBMCs), taken at new diagnosis, from a patient treated with antithyroid drugs. The sequence came from a woman aged 25 to 45 with Graves disease. This sequence joins TRBV6-5 and TRBJ2-1; D is uncertain. Here the CDR3 reads CASSSLVEQFF. As DNA, the CDR3 is TGTGCCAGCAGTTCATTAGTAGAGCAGTTCTTC.